These 20 T cell receptor beta chains share one sample of origin, sequenced in a study of blood T cell repertoires in COVID-19. Libraries were prepared by immunoSEQ multiplex PCR; TCRdb keeps only in-frame clonotypes and omits some of them. The repertoire holds fewer than 350,000 clones, 70% to 90% seen once, with roughly 1.9% in the top ten. The sequenced sample consisted of peripheral blood. The receptors derive from a woman aged 25 to 39 who had recovered from COVID-19.

This chain uses TRBV6-1 with TRBJ1-1; D is uncertain. Germline lookup yields CDR1 MNHNS and CDR2 SASEGT. V was pared by 2 bases and J by 1 base, with 8 bases between. The CDR3 is 14 residues long. CDR3 loop: CASSETQENTEAFF. In nucleotides, the CDR3 is TGTGCCAGCAGTGAAACCCAGGAGAACACTGAAGCTTTCTTT.

The chain carries TRBV28 and TRBJ2-6, with D possibly being TRBD1 (5 bases). The CDR3 loop spans 17 amino acids. Trimming removed 7 bases from V and 0 bases from J, with 16 bases in between. From germline, CDR1 is MDHEN and CDR2 SYDVKM. This CDR3 reads CASNLGTGHSGANVLTF. The CDR3 nucleotides are TGTGCCAGCAACCTTGGAACAGGCCACTCTGGGGCCAACGTCCTGACTTTC.

This chain uses TRBV10-1 with TRBJ1-6, with TRBD1 matching over 10 bases. The CDR3 has 15 residues. The ends lost 5 bases at V and 4 bases at J; junction bases unmatched: 2. Germline loops: CDR1 WNHNN, CDR2 SYGVQD (reference sequence). The CDR3 DNA follows: TGCGCCAGCAGTCCGGGACAGGGGTATAATTCACCCCTCCACTTT. Translation: CASSPGQGYNSPLHF.

This chain's CDR3 is CASSLGQGLTKNIQYF. CDR3 in DNA: TGCGCCAGCAGCCTGGGACAGGGGCTAACCAAAAACATTCAGTACTTC. This chain uses TRBV5-1 with TRBJ2-4; TRBD1 matches 10 bases. Germline V CDR1 and CDR2: SGHRS, YFSETQ. The CDR3 has 16 residues. Trimming cost V 4 bases and J 2 bases; bases outside gene matches: 6. The complete variable domain, with remaining parts taken from reference TRBV5-1 and TRBJ2-4, reads KAGVTQTPRYLIKTRGQQVTLSCSPISGHRSVSWYQQTPGQGLQFLFEYFSETQRNKGNFPGRFSGRQFSNSRSEMNVSTLELGDSALYLCASSLGQGLTKNIQYFGAGTRLSVL.

This clone was detected only once. The V call is TRBV5-8, the J call TRBJ2-3; 7 positions match TRBD2. This CDR3 contains 14 residues. J was trimmed by 3 bases and V by 5 bases; bases with no gene match: 6. Germline-derived CDR1 and CDR2 are SGHTS and YDEGEE. The CDR3 bases are TGTGCCAGCAGTGTGGGACTAAGGACAGATACGCAGTATTTT. Translation gives CASSVGLRTDTQYF.

The V and J genes are TRBV5-1 and TRBJ2-7; 10 bases are a match to TRBD1. Germline CDR1 and CDR2: SGHRS and YFSETQ. This CDR3 is built from 15 residues. V was clipped by 5 bases and J by 5 bases; unmatched bases: 10. The chain's CDR3 is CASSHTGTGVHEQYF. CDR3 nucleotides: TGCGCCAGCAGTCACACCGGGACAGGGGTCCACGAGCAGTACTTC. Combining the CDR3 with reference TRBV5-1 and TRBJ2-7 gives the whole variable domain KAGVTQTPRYLIKTRGQQVTLSCSPISGHRSVSWYQQTPGQGLQFLFEYFSETQRNKGNFPGRFSGRQFSNSRSEMNVSTLELGDSALYLCASSHTGTGVHEQYFGPGTRLTVT.

V usage is TRBV25-1 and J usage is TRBJ1-3, with a tentative D call TRBD1 (6 bases). Trimming shortened V by 4 bases and J by 0 bases, and 16 bases separated the two germline ends. CDR1 and CDR2 (germline): MGHDK, SYGVNS. The length of the CDR3 is 17 residues. CDR3 sequence: CASSVPRGGHSGNTIYF. In nucleotides, the CDR3 is TGTGCCAGCAGTGTCCCCCGGGGGGGCCACTCTGGAAACACCATATATTTT. Filled out from reference TRBV25-1 and TRBJ1-3, the complete variable domain reads EADIYQTPRYLVIGTGKKITLECSQTMGHDKMYWYQQDPGMELHLIHYSYGVNSTEKGDLSSESTVSRIRTEHFPLTLESARPSHTSQYLCASSVPRGGHSGNTIYFGEGSWLTVV.

This clone was detected only a few times. The rearrangement joins TRBV21-1 to TRBJ1-5; the table's D call of TRBD1 was not tested on the DNA. TRBV21-1 is tagged as a pseudogene. The CDR3 runs 16 residues. CDR3: CASNLSGRGVAQPQHF. The CDR3 DNA reads TGTGCCAGCAACTTAAGTGGCAGGGGCGTGGCCCAGCCCCAGCATTTT.

The rearrangement uses TRBV2 and TRBJ2-7; 8 nucleotides match TRBD1. The V segment lost 4 bases and the J segment 9 bases; nucleotides outside the gene matches: 5. This CDR3 is 12 amino acids long. Germline V gives CDR1 SNHLY, CDR2 FYNNEI. The CDR3: CASSVQGGGQYF. For the CDR3, the DNA is TGTGCCAGCAGTGTACAGGGGGGCGGGCAGTACTTC.

This rearrangement joins TRBV7-9 to TRBJ1-2; 7 bases map to TRBD1. The CDR3 loop spans 13 amino acids. The V and J ends lost 5 bases and 5 bases, in that order; junction bases with no gene match: 5. Germline loops: CDR1 SEHNR, CDR2 FQNEAQ (reference sequence). The CDR3 loop reads CASSQEQGYGYTF. The DNA for the CDR3 is TGTGCCAGCAGCCAGGAACAGGGGTATGGCTACACCTTC.

V usage is TRBV21-1 and J usage is TRBJ2-1; the table calls TRBD1, which could not be checked here. TRBV21-1 has pseudogene status. This CDR3 is built from 16 residues. Here the CDR3 DNA reads TGTGCCAGCAGCCGAAAGGGGGGACAGGGGAGGGATGAGCAGTTCTTC. Translated, it gives CASSRKGGQGRDEQFF.

This chain joins TRBV5-1 and TRBJ2-7; 10 positions agree with TRBD2. The V gene's germline CDR1 is SGHRS and CDR2 YFSETQ. J lost 4 bases, V lost 4 bases, and 8 bases had no gene match. The CDR3 covers 15 residues. The CDR3 loop is CASSDPPSGRYEQYF. The DNA of the CDR3 is TGCGCCAGCAGCGATCCGCCTAGCGGGAGATACGAGCAGTACTTC.

The CDR3 nucleotides are TGTGCCAGCAGTTTATTGGGGGGGTTGAGCACTGAAGCTTTCTTT. Its translation is CASSLLGGLSTEAFF. The J gene is TRBJ1-1, the V gene TRBV28; a weak D match, TRBD1 (5 bases). The CDR3 is 15 amino acids. Germline assignment: CDR1 MDHEN and CDR2 SYDVKM. Trimming shortened V by 1 base and J by 4 bases, and 13 bases separated the two germline ends.

The chain has TRBV12-3 or TRBV12-4 and TRBJ1-1; D not certain. The CDR3 is 13 residues long. The germline V and J ends were trimmed by 2 bases and 4 bases, with 8 bases remaining between them. The CDR3 DNA reads TGTGCCAGCAGTTTACGGGGTCCCACTGAAGCTTTCTTT. Protein product: CASSLRGPTEAFF.

The gene calls are TRBV2 and TRBJ2-7; D is perhaps TRBD2 (6 bases). Looked up from germline, CDR1 is SNHLY and CDR2 is FYNNEI. V was shortened by 10 bases and J by 4 bases, with 14 bases between the two germline ends. CDR3 length: 12 amino acids. CDR3 nucleotide sequence: TGTGCCACCCAGGGACTGACATACGAGCAGTACTTC. Encoded protein: CATQGLTYEQYF.

The CDR3 bases are TGTGCCAGCAGTTACAAGCGGGAGGGCCGGCTAGATACGCAGTATTTT. Encoded protein: CASSYKREGRLDTQYF. The chain employs TRBV6-5 and TRBJ2-3, with 10 bases identical to TRBD2. Germline CDR1 MNHEY, CDR2 SVGAGI. J lost 5 bases, V lost 2 bases, and 7 bases had no gene match. The CDR3 extends over 16 amino acids.

The chain has TRBV7-2 and TRBJ2-1, with 7 bases fitting TRBD1. V shed 5 bases, J shed 2 bases, and the junction held 3 bases outside the gene matches. Germline lookup yields CDR1 SGHTA and CDR2 FQGNSA. This CDR3 has 14 amino acids. The CDR3 DNA reads TGTGCCAGCAGCCCAAGGGGGCCCTACAATGAGCAGTTCTTC. This codes for CASSPRGPYNEQFF.

This clone came up once. The rearrangement joins TRBV9 to TRBJ2-4; D may be TRBD1 (6 bases). Germline V gene data show CDR1 as SGDLS and CDR2 as YYNGEE. The length of the CDR3 is 14 residues. Trimming cost V 4 bases and J 6 bases, with 14 bases left between them. DNA for the CDR3: TGTGCCAGCAGCTCGGGACAACCTAGAAACATTCAGTACTTC. Translation: CASSSGQPRNIQYF.

This clone was seen more than once but under ten times. CDR3: CAWSGEGEQEKLFF. As DNA, the CDR3 is TGTGCCTGGAGTGGGGAGGGGGAACAAGAAAAACTGTTTTTT. The V and J genes are TRBV30 and TRBJ1-4; D perhaps matches TRBD1 (6 bases). The V gene lost 1 base and the J gene lost 8 bases, with 14 bases spanning the gap. The CDR3 has 14 residues. Germline-derived CDR1 and CDR2 are GTSNPN and SVGIG (reference sequence).

Concerning this clone itself: The germline gene is not matched at one end of the junction; a read error may be the cause. V is TRBV7-7 and J is TRBJ2-5; D assignment may be TRBD1 or TRBD2 (5 bases each). The CDR3 is made up of 15 amino acids. Germline loops: CDR1 SSHAT, CDR2 FNYEAQ (reference sequence). CDR3 coding DNA: TGTGCTAGCAGCTTAGCGCTGACAGACCAAGAGACCCAGTACTTC. It codes for CASSLALTDQETQYF.